This is a list of T cell receptor beta chains from one sample in a study of T cell responses to AZD1222 COVID-19 vaccine. Produced via immunoSEQ multiplex PCR; TCRdb's table is partial and in-frame only. This table holds 200,000 or so clones, approximately 91% found once. Sequenced material: peripheral blood, taken on day 0 of AZD1222 vaccination. All receptors derive from an adult in good health. Each CDR3 is given with its conserved first and last residue. The D gene is left open where the match is weak. Some rows have no size entry. The others give once, few or many, or a class for an expanded clone.

j_gene,d_gene,v_gene,abundance,CDR3nt,CDR3aa
TRBJ2-7,TRBD1,TRBV6-2/TRBV6-3,-,TGTGCCAGCAGTAATCCTCCGGGACAGAGATTCGGTGAGCAGTACTTC,CASSNPPGQRFGEQYF
TRBJ2-3,-,TRBV29-1,-,TGCAGCGTTGAAAGCCGACAGAAAGTCCCAGATACGCAGTATTTT,CSVESRQKVPDTQYF
TRBJ1-6,-,TRBV28,-,TGTGCCAGCGGAGACCTGAGCTCCTATAATTCACCCCTCCACTTT,CASGDLSSYNSPLHF
TRBJ1-2,TRBD1,TRBV18,once,TGTGCCAGCTCACTTCAGAAGACGGACAGGGATGGCTACACCTTC,CASSLQKTDRDGYTF
TRBJ1-2,-,TRBV7-6,-,TGTGCCAGCAGCTTAGGCTCCGGGACCTCGGGGTATGGCTACACCTTC,CASSLGSGTSGYGYTF
TRBJ2-1,TRBD2,TRBV27,-,TGTGCCAGCAGTTTCGTAATAGCGGGACCCCGGGGGAATGAGCAGTTCTTC,CASSFVIAGPRGNEQFF
TRBJ2-7,-,TRBV4-2,-,TGTGCCAGCAGCCAAGCCGGTAGCGGAACCTCCTACGAGCAGTACTTC,CASSQAGSGTSYEQYF
TRBJ2-1,TRBD2,TRBV11-2,-,TGTGCCAGCAGCCCCCTTAGCGGGAGTAATTACAATGAGCAGTTCTTC,CASSPLSGSNYNEQFF
TRBJ2-7,-,TRBV19,-,TGTGCCAGTAGTATTGACTACCGGGACGAGCAGTACTTC,CASSIDYRDEQYF
TRBJ2-7,-,TRBV7-9,-,TGTGCCAGCAGCCGACTAGAATTGTACTTC,CASSRLELYF
TRBJ2-7,-,TRBV27,-,TGTGCCAGCAGGTCCGGGTTCACGGGCCCCCACGAGCAGTACTTC,CASRSGFTGPHEQYF
TRBJ1-2,-,TRBV11-2,-,TGTGCCAGCAGCCCTTACGGGGTAGGGGACCTCTATGGCTACACCTTC,CASSPYGVGDLYGYTF
TRBJ1-2,-,TRBV2,-,TGTGCCAGCACAATGGGCAGTGGCTACACCTTC,CASTMGSGYTF
TRBJ2-3,-,TRBV29-1,-,TGCAGCGTTGGAACAGATACGCAGTATTTT,CSVGTDTQYF
TRBJ1-1,-,TRBV6-5,-,TGTGCCAGCAGGGAGACAGGAACGAACACTGAAGCTTTCTTT,CASRETGTNTEAFF
TRBJ2-7,TRBD2,TRBV6-5,-,TGTGCCAGCAGTCCGGGGCTAGCGGGGGCCTACGAGCAGTACTTC,CASSPGLAGAYEQYF
TRBJ1-2,-,TRBV4-2,-,TGTGCCAGCAGCCCATCAGGGACGGGCTATGGCTACACCTTC,CASSPSGTGYGYTF
TRBJ2-2,-,TRBV2,once,TGTGCCAGCAGTCGCCAGGGGGGGGCGAACACCGGGGAGCTGTTTTTT,CASSRQGGANTGELFF
TRBJ1-3,-,TRBV10-3,-,TGTGCCATCAGTGACCGCCAGTTTACCCGGGGAAACACCATATATTTT,CAISDRQFTRGNTIYF
TRBJ2-2,-,TRBV25-1,-,TGTGCCAGCAAGCGTCAGGGGAACACCGGGGAGCTGTTTTTT,CASKRQGNTGELFF
TRBJ1-2,TRBD1,TRBV27,-,TGTGCCAGCAGTTTATCCTGGGACAGGGGACCAAACTATGGCTACACCTTC,CASSLSWDRGPNYGYTF
TRBJ2-5,TRBD2,TRBV7-2,once,TGTGCCAGCAGTATTAGCGGGGGGCTACAAGAGACCCAGTACTTC,CASSISGGLQETQYF
TRBJ2-7,TRBD1,TRBV5-6,-,TGTGCCAGCAGCTACAGGGGCTTCCACGAGCAGTACTTC,CASSYRGFHEQYF
TRBJ1-5,-,TRBV6-5,-,TGTGCCAGCAGTTACCGGGCAGGGTATCAGCCCCAGCATTTT,CASSYRAGYQPQHF
TRBJ2-5,-,TRBV5-1,-,TGCGCCAGCAGCTTGGATGGGACTGAGACCCAGTACTTC,CASSLDGTETQYF
TRBJ1-1,-,TRBV5-1,-,TGCGCCAGCAGCTTGTCAGGAGGAGCAGAAGCTTTCTTT,CASSLSGGAEAFF
TRBJ2-3,-,TRBV7-8,-,TGTGCCAGCAGCTTAGGGGAGTCCAACACAGATACGCAGTATTTT,CASSLGESNTDTQYF
TRBJ1-6,-,TRBV15,-,TGTGCCACCAGCAGAGATGTAGGGGGGCGGTATAATTCACCCCTCCACTTT,CATSRDVGGRYNSPLHF
TRBJ2-7,TRBD2,TRBV4-2,-,TGTGCCAGCAGCCAAGGGGGCGGGAGGTCCTCCTACGAGCAGTACTTC,CASSQGGGRSSYEQYF
TRBJ2-7,-,TRBV2,once,TGTGCCAGCAGTGTAGGGAGAACCTACGAGCAGTACTTC,CASSVGRTYEQYF
TRBJ1-2,-,TRBV7-9,few,TGTGCCAGCAGCTTAGAGGGGGGCGTCCGTGGCTACACCTTC,CASSLEGGVRGYTF
TRBJ2-1,TRBD2,TRBV24-1,-,TGTGCCACCAGTGATCCAGGCGGGAGCACCCCATCCTACAATGAGCAGTTCTTC,CATSDPGGSTPSYNEQFF
TRBJ2-2,TRBD2,TRBV9,-,TGTGCCAGCAGCGTCCTAGCGGGAAGAGCGGGGGTAAACACCGGGGAGCTGTTTTTT,CASSVLAGRAGVNTGELFF
TRBJ1-3,-,TRBV4-1,-,TGCGCCAGCAGCCTTCATTCGACACCCTCTGGAAACACCATATATTTT,CASSLHSTPSGNTIYF
TRBJ2-7,-,TRBV5-1,once,TGCGCCAGCACCGGAGTACCAAGCTCCTACGAGCAGTACTTC,CASTGVPSSYEQYF
TRBJ2-7,-,TRBV11-1,-,TGTGCCAGCAGCTCGAGCCAGGGCGGCGAGCAGTACTTC,CASSSSQGGEQYF
TRBJ2-7,-,TRBV2,-,TGTGCCAGCAGTGAAATGGGTTGGGAGCAGTACTTC,CASSEMGWEQYF
TRBJ2-1,-,TRBV4-1,-,TGCGCCAGCAGCTCCATGGGCCTAGTCCCCTACAATGAGCAGTTCTTC,CASSSMGLVPYNEQFF
TRBJ2-5,-,TRBV2,-,TGTGCCAGCAGTGAACGAGGCTTGGGGGGCCCACAAGAGACCCAGTACTTC,CASSERGLGGPQETQYF
TRBJ1-5,-,TRBV6-4,-,TGTGCCAGCAGTGACTCAGGAAGACATAGCAATCAGCCCCAGCATTTT,CASSDSGRHSNQPQHF
TRBJ1-2,TRBD1,TRBV4-1,-,TGCGCCAGCAGCCAAGATCCATTGCGGGACAGGGTTTTCTATGGCTACACCTTC,CASSQDPLRDRVFYGYTF
TRBJ2-7,-,TRBV6-1,-,TGTGCCAGCAGTGAGGGTGGGGGCCGGTACGAGCAGTACTTC,CASSEGGGRYEQYF
TRBJ2-7,-,TRBV10-1,-,TGCGCCAGGAGGTTTTCCTACGAGCAGTACTTC,CARRFSYEQYF
TRBJ2-7,-,TRBV28,-,TGTGCCAGCAGGTCCCCAAGAGGGGAGCAGTACTTC,CASRSPRGEQYF
TRBJ2-7,TRBD2,TRBV6-5,-,TGTGCCAGCAGTTATGGGGAGGGCGAGCAGTACTTC,CASSYGEGEQYF
TRBJ1-5,-,TRBV15,-,TGTGCCACCAGCAGCAGGGCTTCCACATATAGCAATCAGCCCCAGCATTTT,CATSSRASTYSNQPQHF